The 23 T cell receptor beta chains below all came from one sample that was sequenced in a study of T-cell memory formation after mild COVID-19. Via MiXCR, TCRdb re-called the 5' RACE reads, giving one row per CDR3 protein. The data contain 450,000 to 700,000 distinct CDR3 sequences, more than 15% of them singletons. The material sequenced was PBMCs or a T cell subset sorted from them (not recorded which). The receptor source for this set is an adult woman who had mild COVID-19 (a few samples of this study predate the infection). Cell type and time point are not known.

This clonotype was recorded once. This sequence joins TRBV20-1 and TRBJ2-3; no definite D call. Trimming pared 6 bases from V and 4 bases from J, leaving 20 bases between. Germline loops: CDR1 DFQATT, CDR2 SNEGSKA (reference sequence). This CDR3 is 15 amino acids long. The CDR3, as DNA: TGCAGTGCCGGTACCGACCACGGGTTTTCAGATACGCAGTATTTT. Translation gives CSAGTDHGFSDTQYF.

This clonotype was seen many times. V gene TRBV4-1 combines with J gene TRBJ2-2; no reliable D call. This CDR3 has 16 amino acids. Germline CDR1 reads MGHRA; CDR2 reads YSYEKL. The V end lost 4 bases, the J end lost 5 bases, and 17 bases lay between the germline ends. The CDR3 here is CASSPVIQRRTGELFF. CDR3 bases: TGCGCCAGCAGCCCCGTCATACAGCGCCGAACCGGGGAGCTGTTTTTT.

CDR3 region: CASSLQDFSAKNIQYF. DNA for the CDR3: TGTGCCAGCAGTTTGCAAGATTTTAGTGCCAAAAACATTCAGTACTTC. The rearrangement joins TRBV27 to TRBJ2-4; no definite D call. The V gene lost 3 bases and the J gene lost 1 base, with 13 bases spanning the gap. Per the germline V gene, CDR1 is MNHEY and CDR2 is SMNVEV (reference sequence). The CDR3 has 16 amino acids.

This chain joins TRBV20-1 and TRBJ1-1, with D hard to call. CDR1 and CDR2 from the germline V gene are DFQATT and SNEGSKA (reference sequence). The ends were cut back, 2 bases at V and 4 bases at J, with 5 bases in the middle. This CDR3 has 11 residues. The CDR3 DNA sequence: TGCAGTGCTAGAATCCTCACTGAAGCTTTCTTT. Translation gives CSARILTEAFF.

In its sample, this clonotype was seen a few times. J is TRBJ2-7 and V is TRBV5-1; 11 bases map to TRBD1. CDR1 SGHRS and CDR2 YFSETQ come from the germline V gene. V was pared by 2 bases and J by 4 bases, with 5 bases of the junction left unmatched. CDR3 size: 15 residues. DNA of the CDR3: TGCGCCAGCAGCTTCTCCGGGACAGGGGGATACGAGCAGTACTTC. This sequence encodes CASSFSGTGGYEQYF.

This clonotype was detected only a few times. The rearrangement joins TRBV5-1 to TRBJ1-3; D perhaps matches TRBD1 (5 bases). Trimming took 0 bases from V and 4 from J, leaving 20 bases between them. The length of the CDR3 is 18 residues. From germline, CDR1 is SGHRS and CDR2 YFSETQ. The CDR3 DNA sequence: TGCGCCAGCAGCTTGGCCGCTCCCCAGGGCCACTCGGGAAACACCATATATTTT. Protein: CASSLAAPQGHSGNTIYF. Together with reference TRBV5-1 and TRBJ1-3, the CDR3 gives the full variable domain: KAGVTQTPRYLIKTRGQQVTLSCSPISGHRSVSWYQQTPGQGLQFLFEYFSETQRNKGNFPGRFSGRQFSNSRSEMNVSTLELGDSALYLCASSLAAPQGHSGNTIYFGEGSWLTVV.

This clonotype came up a few times. The V call is TRBV5-4, the J call TRBJ2-3, with D hard to call. CDR1 and CDR2 from the germline V gene are SGHNT and YYREEE (reference sequence). The CDR3 contains 15 residues. Trimming removed 4 bases from V and 2 bases from J, with 14 bases in between. CDR3 in DNA: TGTGCCAGCAGCGGAGCTAGGTCTATCACAGATACGCAGTATTTT. Protein: CASSGARSITDTQYF.

This chain connects TRBV25-1 to TRBJ2-7; D is undetermined. V lost 6 bases to trimming and J lost 4 bases, with 16 bases between them. The CDR3 runs to 14 residues. CDR1 is MGHDK and CDR2 is SYGVNS in the germline V gene. The CDR3 DNA sequence: TGTGCCAGCAGCCCGAGACTTAAGGGATACGAGCAGTACTTC. This translates into CASSPRLKGYEQYF.

This clonotype was observed a handful of times. The chain joins TRBV20-1 to TRBJ2-1; D is ambiguous. The CDR3 is 13 amino acids. Germline values: CDR1 DFQATT, CDR2 SNEGSKA (reference sequence). CDR3 in DNA: TGCAGGGCCCAAGCACCGAACCACAATGAGCAGTTCTTC. Translating gives CRAQAPNHNEQFF.

This clonotype was counted between two and nine times. The chain recombines TRBV7-8 with TRBJ2-7; a weak D match, TRBD1 (5 bases). CDR1 SGHVS and CDR2 FQNEAQ come from the germline V gene. This CDR3 has 17 amino acids. Between the trimmed V and J ends, which lost 2 bases and 2 bases, there was a span of 19 bases. The CDR3 is CASSLTRYYRNTYEQYF. Here the CDR3 DNA reads TGTGCCAGCAGCTTAACCCGATATTACAGGAATACCTACGAGCAGTACTTC.

This clonotype has a handful of counts. The genes are TRBV12-3 or TRBV12-4 and TRBJ2-5; the match to TRBD2 covers 11 bases. The CDR3 consists of 14 residues. J gave up 4 bases and V 5 bases, and 3 bases lay outside the gene matches. CDR3 nucleotide sequence: TGTGCCAGCAGTCGGACTAGCGGGCCAGAGACCCAGTACTTC. Its translation is CASSRTSGPETQYF.

This chain connects TRBV10-3 to TRBJ2-5, with 10 bases that match TRBD2. Germline V gene data show CDR1 as ENHRY and CDR2 as SYGVKD. There are 12 residues in the CDR3. V was clipped by 11 bases and J by 5 bases; unmatched bases: 5. The CDR3 coding sequence is TGTGCCGCATCTAGCGGGGGTGAGACCCAGTACTTC. Amino acids: CAASSGGETQYF.

This chain connects TRBV7-2 to TRBJ2-3, with D uncertain. This CDR3 is 15 amino acids long. V was trimmed by 3 bases and J by 2 bases, leaving 12 bases between them. Germline lookup yields CDR1 SGHTA and CDR2 FQGNSA. CDR3 residues: CASSFRSRSTDTQYF. CDR3 DNA sequence: TGTGCCAGCAGCTTTAGATCCAGGTCCACAGATACGCAGTATTTT.

This clonotype was seen only a few times. The V gene is TRBV15, the J gene TRBJ2-7; the D gene is possibly TRBD1 (6 bases). Germline V gene data show CDR1 as LNHNV and CDR2 as YYDKDF (reference sequence). The CDR3 runs to 18 residues. Trimming removed 3 bases from V and 0 bases from J, with 21 bases in between. As DNA, the CDR3 is TGTGCCACCAGCAGCCCCCCCGAAGGGGGACAAAGCTCCTACGAGCAGTACTTC. Its translation: CATSSPPEGGQSSYEQYF.

This clonotype was counted a few times. The chain uses TRBV7-9 and TRBJ2-1; D call uncertain. CDR1 and CDR2 (germline): SEHNR, FQNEAQ (reference sequence). The CDR3 length is 19 residues. V dropped 3 bases and J dropped 0 bases, with 21 bases sitting between them. CDR3 in amino acids: CASSLMASLTIHSYNEQFF. The DNA of the CDR3 is TGTGCCAGCAGCTTGATGGCATCCCTTACTATCCACTCCTACAATGAGCAGTTCTTC.

The J gene is TRBJ1-1, the V gene TRBV20-1, with D possibly matching TRBD1 (6 bases). V lost 6 bases and J lost 5, with 19 bases in between. This CDR3 spans 14 amino acids. Germline values: CDR1 DFQATT, CDR2 SNEGSKA (reference sequence). CDR3 nucleotides: TGCAGTGCCGCTCGGGGGGCGCGGGGGACTGAAGCTTTCTTT. Translating gives CSAARGARGTEAFF.

V is TRBV6-5 and J is TRBJ1-1; D remains ambiguous. Trimming took 5 bases from V and 4 from J, leaving 8 bases between them. The CDR3 is 12 residues long. Germline V CDR1 and CDR2: MNHEY, SVGAGI. This chain's CDR3 is CASSGQTTEAFF. The CDR3 region has the DNA TGTGCCAGCAGTGGGCAGACCACTGAAGCTTTCTTT.

This clonotype was counted between two and nine times. The V gene is TRBV13, the J gene TRBJ2-1; D is perhaps TRBD1 (6 bases). This CDR3 comprises 15 residues. Trimming took off 5 bases at V and 1 base at J, with 12 bases between the two ends. Germline values: CDR1 PRHDT, CDR2 FYEKMQ (reference sequence). CDR3 amino acids: CASSDERGSYNEQFF. DNA for the CDR3: TGTGCCAGCAGCGACGAGAGGGGGTCCTACAATGAGCAGTTCTTC.

This clonotype was counted at least ten times. The V and J genes are TRBV5-1 and TRBJ2-3; D possibly corresponds to TRBD2 (5 bases). The V end lost 2 bases, the J end lost 4 bases, and 5 bases lay between the germline ends. This CDR3 comprises 12 residues. Germline V CDR1 and CDR2: SGHRS, YFSETQ. The DNA for the CDR3 is TGCGCCAGCAGCTTTAGCGCAGATACGCAGTATTTT. As protein: CASSFSADTQYF.

This clonotype was seen only a few times. The junction and the germline gene differ at one end; a read error may be behind it. The V gene is TRBV24-1, the J gene TRBJ1-1; D call uncertain. CDR3 length: 12 amino acids. The germline V gene encodes CDR1 KGHDR and CDR2 SFDVKD. This CDR3 reads CATSGVGTEAFF. The CDR3 region has the DNA TGTGCCACAAGTGGGGTAGGCACTGAAGCTTTCTTT.

At least ten counts were recorded for this clonotype. The chain carries TRBV7-2 and TRBJ2-1; D is uncertain. V dropped 3 bases and J dropped 9 bases, with 9 bases sitting between them. Germline V gene data show CDR1 as SGHTA and CDR2 as FQGNSA. The CDR3 sequence is 12 residues long. CDR3 region: CASSFLLAEQFF. The CDR3, as DNA: TGTGCCAGCAGCTTCCTTTTAGCTGAGCAGTTCTTC.

This clonotype was detected a few times. The V gene is TRBV5-6, the J gene TRBJ2-3; TRBD1 aligns across 7 bases. This CDR3 is built from 15 residues. The germline V gene encodes CDR1 SGHDT and CDR2 YYEEEE. The V segment lost 4 bases and the J segment 0 bases; nucleotides outside the gene matches: 5. This CDR3 reads CASSAGQVSTDTQYF. In nucleotides, the CDR3 is TGTGCCAGCAGCGCTGGACAGGTTAGCACAGATACGCAGTATTTT. The full variable domain, its missing parts supplied by reference TRBV5-6 and TRBJ2-3, is DAGVTQSPTHLIKTRGQQVTLRCSPKSGHDTVSWYQQALGQGPQFIFQYYEEEERQRGNFPDRFSGHQFPNYSSELNVNALLLGDSALYLCASSAGQVSTDTQYFGPGTRLTVL.

J is TRBJ2-2 and V is TRBV9; no reliable D call. CDR1 and CDR2 from the germline V gene are SGDLS and YYNGEE. Trimming removed 0 bases at V and 5 bases at J, with 11 bases between. CDR3 length: 15 residues. The CDR3 bases are TGTGCCAGCAGCGTAGAGGGCGTGGGGACCGGGGAGCTGTTTTTT. The encoded protein is CASSVEGVGTGELFF. Full variable domain (rest looked up from reference TRBV9 and TRBJ2-2): DSGVTQTPKHLITATGQRVTLRCSPRSGDLSVYWYQQSLDQGLQFLIQYYNGEERAKGNILERFSAQQFPDLHSELNLSSLELGDSALYFCASSVEGVGTGELFFGEGSRLTVL.